This TCR beta chain was sequenced for a study of T cell responses to AZD1222 COVID-19 vaccine. Study-level points and caveats: Along spike, vaccine-associated CD4 TCRs were found throughout, with dominance at 160-218 and 743-854. In the spike-specific TCR repertoire, nearly half reportedly target unmutated variant regions. Repertoire sampling was restricted to post-peak T cell response timepoints. White British ancestry dominated among donors, who included more females, and clonal diversity was possibly underestimated.

CDR3 size: 17 residues. The V segment lost 0 bases and the J segment 2 bases; nucleotides outside the gene matches: 10. Germline assignment: CDR1 KGHSH and CDR2 LQKENI. As concerns this clone: Its antigen is not known.

Here immunoSEQ multiplex PCR was the method, and the copy in TCRdb shows in-frame clones only, minus some. This table holds about 120,000 clones, approximately 94% found once. The source of this sequence is an adult who received the AZD1222 COVID-19 vaccine. This sequence joins TRBV18 and TRBJ2-7; 7 bases match TRBD2. Sequences were derived from peripheral blood, sampled 28 days after the second AZD1222 dose. The CDR3 nucleotides are TGTGCCAGCTCACCACCGCCCCCGGGAGGATACGCCTACGAGCAGTACTTC. Amino acids: CASSPPPPGGYAYEQYF.